These T cell receptor beta chains were read from a single sample in a study of OX40 agonist ivuxolimab in advanced cancers. Method: immunoSEQ multiplex PCR; TCRdb's copy keeps in-frame clones and lacks some. The sample shows some 38,000 clones, roughly nine tenths of them seen only once. This specimen consisted of CD4+ or CD8+ T cells sorted from blood, obtained in a trial of the OX40 agonist ivuxolimab. Receptors originate from an adult with an advanced solid tumor such as melanoma, head and neck, liver or kidney cancer. Both conserved end residues are part of each CDR3. A D gene is named only where the DNA matches it firmly. Not all rows give a size; the values are once, few, many and, for expanded clones, a class.

abundance	j_gene	d_gene	v_gene	len	CDR3aa	CDR3nt
NA	TRBJ2-7	NA	TRBV7-2	14	CASSLTGQSYEQYF	TGTGCCAGCAGCCTCACTGGACAGAGCTACGAGCAGTACTTC
NA	TRBJ2-5	TRBD2	TRBV28	15	CASGGLAGSQETQYF	TGTGCCAGCGGAGGATTAGCGGGATCCCAAGAGACCCAGTACTTC
NA	TRBJ2-7	NA	TRBV5-5	13	CASSLTGTYEQYF	TGTGCCAGCAGCTTGACAGGGACCTACGAGCAGTACTTC
NA	TRBJ1-3	NA	TRBV28	22	CASSSPSPSTGLLINGGNTIYF	TGTGCCAGCAGTTCACCAAGCCCAAGCACGGGGCTCCTCATTAATGGGGGAAACACCATATATTTT
NA	TRBJ2-2	NA	TRBV28	12	CASRVWDGELFF	TGTGCCAGCAGGGTCTGGGACGGGGAGCTGTTTTTT
NA	TRBJ2-7	TRBD1	TRBV4-3	17	CASSQDYVGQRPYEQYF	TGCGCCAGCAGCCAAGATTATGTGGGACAGCGGCCCTACGAGCAGTACTTC
NA	TRBJ2-1	TRBD1	TRBV11-2	17	CASSLDYLDRDDNEQFF	TGTGCCAGCAGCTTAGATTACCTCGACAGGGACGACAATGAGCAGTTCTTC
NA	TRBJ2-7	TRBD1	TRBV6-1	15	CASKLRQGSTYEQYF	TGTGCCAGCAAGCTCAGACAGGGGAGTACCTACGAGCAGTACTTC
NA	TRBJ1-2	NA	TRBV4-1	16	CASSQDWFQGSYGYTF	TGCGCCAGCAGCCAAGATTGGTTCCAGGGGTCCTATGGCTACACCTTC
NA	TRBJ2-7	TRBD2	TRBV28	14	CASSRLAESYEQYF	TGTGCCAGCAGTAGACTAGCGGAATCCTACGAGCAGTACTTC
NA	TRBJ2-7	TRBD2	TRBV11-3	15	CASSSGLAESYEQYF	TGTGCCAGCAGCTCCGGACTAGCGGAGTCCTACGAGCAGTACTTC
NA	TRBJ1-6	TRBD1	TRBV19	16	CASSSQGAAYNSPLHF	TGTGCCAGTAGTTCCCAGGGGGCCGCCTATAATTCACCCCTCCACTTT
NA	TRBJ1-2	TRBD1	TRBV28	16	CASSLLTETGGDGYTF	TGTGCCAGCAGTTTACTAACTGAGACAGGGGGCGATGGCTACACCTTC
NA	TRBJ1-6	NA	TRBV11-2	14	CASSLSRTNSPLHF	TGTGCCAGCAGCTTATCTAGGACAAATTCACCCCTCCACTTT
once	TRBJ2-3	NA	TRBV7-3	14	CASSPGPRTDTQYF	TGTGCCAGCAGCCCCGGCCCCAGGACAGATACGCAGTATTTT
NA	TRBJ2-5	NA	TRBV11-3	13	CASSLAVRETQYF	TGTGCCAGCAGCTTAGCAGTCCGGGAGACCCAGTACTTC
NA	TRBJ2-5	NA	TRBV6-1	11	CASTQSETQYF	TGTGCCAGCACCCAGTCGGAGACCCAGTACTTC
NA	TRBJ2-3	TRBD2	TRBV11-2	15	CASSLLAGGTDTQYF	TGTGCCAGCAGCCTTTTAGCGGGGGGCACAGATACGCAGTATTTT
once	TRBJ2-7	NA	TRBV5-6	12	CASSFAGNEQYF	TGTGCCAGCAGCTTTGCCGGGAACGAGCAGTACTTC
NA	TRBJ2-7	TRBD2	TRBV27	15	CASSLSGGPSYEQYF	TGTGCCAGCAGTTTAAGCGGGGGGCCCTCCTACGAGCAGTACTTC
NA	TRBJ2-7	NA	TRBV14	13	CASSQDRVAEQYF	TGTGCCAGCAGCCAAGACAGGGTGGCCGAGCAGTACTTC
once	TRBJ1-2	NA	TRBV13	14	CASSLPTANYGYTF	TGTGCCAGCAGCCTACCGACAGCTAACTATGGCTACACCTTC
NA	TRBJ2-5	NA	TRBV7-9	15	CASSPSRGAQETQYF	TGTGCCAGCAGCCCCAGCCGGGGGGCACAAGAGACCCAGTACTTC
NA	TRBJ2-2	TRBD1	TRBV7-9	15	CASSTRQGNTGELFF	TGTGCCAGCAGCACCCGACAGGGGAACACCGGGGAGCTGTTTTTT
few	TRBJ2-7	NA	TRBV19	12	CASSSTPYEQYF	TGTGCCAGTAGTTCCACCCCCTACGAGCAGTACTTC
NA	TRBJ1-1	NA	TRBV28	15	CASSLSGRANTEAFF	TGTGCCAGCAGTTTATCGGGGCGGGCGAACACTGAAGCTTTCTTT
NA	TRBJ2-7	NA	TRBV5-5	13	CASSLDLAYEQYF	TGTGCCAGCAGCTTGGATCTGGCCTACGAGCAGTACTTC
NA	TRBJ2-1	TRBD2	TRBV7-6	19	CASSLVVLAGGDAYNEQFF	TGTGCCAGCAGCTTAGTGGTACTAGCGGGGGGGGACGCCTACAATGAGCAGTTCTTC
NA	TRBJ1-2	NA	TRBV4-1	16	CASSQNQGTPVYGYTF	TGCGCCAGCAGCCAGAATCAGGGGACACCTGTCTATGGCTACACCTTC
once	TRBJ1-2	TRBD1	TRBV27	13	CASSLDRGQGYTF	TGTGCCAGCAGTTTGGACAGGGGGCAGGGCTACACCTTC
once	TRBJ2-3	NA	TRBV25-1	15	CASSELGLSTDTQYF	TGTGCCAGCAGTGAATTAGGACTAAGCACAGATACGCAGTATTTT
once	TRBJ2-5	TRBD2	TRBV7-9	15	CASSLALGRLVAQYF	TGTGCCAGCAGCTTAGCCCTCGGGAGGTTGGTGGCCCAGTACTTC
NA	TRBJ1-3	NA	TRBV10-1	15	CASSDRGFSGNTIYF	TGCGCCAGCAGTGACCGGGGATTTAGCGGAAACACCATATATTTT
NA	TRBJ1-4	NA	TRBV7-9	13	CASSLAGEEKLFF	TGTGCCAGCAGCTTAGCGGGGGAGGAAAAACTGTTTTTT
NA	TRBJ2-7	NA	TRBV7-8	13	CASSLSDHPEQYF	TGTGCCAGCAGCTTATCGGACCATCCCGAGCAGTACTTC
NA	TRBJ2-1	TRBD1	TRBV28	14	CASSTWTGKNEQFF	TGTGCCAGCAGTACCTGGACAGGGAAGAATGAGCAGTTCTTC